The 8 T cell receptor beta chains given below trace back to one sample, sequenced in a study of T-cell memory formation after mild COVID-19. TCRdb called the 5' RACE reads again in MiXCR, with one record for every CDR3 protein. Of a few hundred thousand distinct CDR3 sequences listed, roughly 19% are singletons. The sequencing sample was made of PBMCs or a T cell subset sorted from them (not recorded which). These receptors were collected from a man between 18 and 35 years old who had mild COVID-19 (a few samples of this study predate the infection). Cell type and time point are not known.

In nucleotides, the CDR3 is TGTGCCAGCAGTGCCCCGACAGGGGCCGTCACAGATACGCAGTATTTT. Translating gives CASSAPTGAVTDTQYF. This chain joins TRBV2 and TRBJ2-3; 8 bases map to TRBD1. The CDR3 is made up of 16 amino acids. V gave up 4 bases and J gave up 2 bases; unmatched junction bases: 8. Germline assignment: CDR1 SNHLY and CDR2 FYNNEI.

The chain couples TRBV12-5 to TRBJ2-5; TRBD2 might be the D (6 bases). V was clipped by 4 bases and J by 3 bases, with 12 bases between them. Germline CDR1 LGHNT, CDR2 FRNRAP. The CDR3 is 14 residues long. The CDR3 is CASGYGGLEETQYF. Here the CDR3 DNA reads TGTGCTAGTGGTTACGGGGGACTTGAAGAGACCCAGTACTTC. Looking up the rest from reference TRBV12-5 and TRBJ2-5 gives the full variable domain: DARVTQTPRHKVTEMGQEVTMRCQPILGHNTVFWYRQTMMQGLELLAYFRNRAPLDDSGMPKDRFSAEMPDATLATLKIQPSEPRDSAVYFCASGYGGLEETQYFGPGTRLLVL.

The chain combines TRBV4-1 with TRBJ2-2; 7 bases line up with TRBD1. Germline CDR1 is MGHRA and CDR2 is YSYEKL. The CDR3 sequence is 14 residues long. V shed 4 bases and J 7 bases; nucleotides not matched to a gene: 6. The CDR3 DNA reads as TGCGCCAGCAGCCGCGGACAGGTGGACGGGGAGCTGTTTTTT. Encoded protein: CASSRGQVDGELFF.

The chain recombines TRBV23-1 with TRBJ2-5, with 11 bases aligning to TRBD2. TRBV23-1 is filed as an ORF, its function uncertain. After removal of 4 bases from V and 1 base from J, the junction contained 11 bases not matched to a gene. The CDR3 totals 18 residues. CDR3 in amino acids: CASSRELPGLAAQETQYF. In nucleotides, the CDR3 is TGCGCCAGCAGTCGGGAACTCCCGGGACTAGCGGCCCAAGAGACCCAGTACTTC.

This sequence joins TRBV7-2 and TRBJ2-3, with 10 bases matching TRBD2. The CDR3 is made up of 19 amino acids. V gave up 4 bases and J gave up 0 bases; unmatched junction bases: 13. From germline, CDR1 is SGHTA and CDR2 FQGNSA. CDR3 sequence (DNA): TGTGCCAGCAGCTCACCACCGGGGAGCGGGGGGGGTAGCACAGATACGCAGTATTTT. Translating gives CASSSPPGSGGGSTDTQYF. The variable domain in full, with the rest retrieved from reference TRBV7-2 and TRBJ2-3, is GAGVSQSPSNKVTEKGKDVELRCDPISGHTALYWYRQSLGQGLEFLIYFQGNSAPDKSGLPSDRFSAERTGGSVSTLTIQRTQQEDSAVYLCASSSPPGSGGGSTDTQYFGPGTRLTVL.

This clonotype was detected only a few times. The rearrangement uses TRBV7-2 and TRBJ2-7; 7 bases line up with TRBD2. The length of the CDR3 is 15 residues. Trimming removed 5 bases from V and 6 bases from J; junction bases left unmatched: 13. Germline V gene data show CDR1 as SGHTA and CDR2 as FQGNSA. The CDR3 spells CASSHASGAWGEQYF. CDR3 nucleotide sequence: TGTGCCAGCAGCCACGCAAGCGGGGCGTGGGGCGAGCAGTACTTC.

This clonotype was recorded at least ten times. The chain has TRBV7-2 and TRBJ2-2; D unresolved. Trimming cost V 3 bases and J 0 bases, with 2 bases left between them. Germline V gene sequence: CDR1 SGHTA, CDR2 FQGNSA. The CDR3 runs to 13 residues. The CDR3, as DNA: TGTGCCAGCAGCTTCACGAACACCGGGGAGCTGTTTTTT. It translates to CASSFTNTGELFF.

A few counts support this clonotype. The chain links TRBV4-1 to TRBJ2-6, with TRBD2 matching over 12 bases. Germline V gene lookup returns CDR1 MGHRA and CDR2 YSYEKL. This CDR3 has 16 residues. V shed 4 bases, J shed 2 bases, and the junction held 0 bases outside the gene matches. CDR3 nucleotide sequence: TGCGCCAGCAGCCGGACTAGCGGGGCTGGGGCCAACGTCCTGACTTTC. Amino acid sequence: CASSRTSGAGANVLTF.